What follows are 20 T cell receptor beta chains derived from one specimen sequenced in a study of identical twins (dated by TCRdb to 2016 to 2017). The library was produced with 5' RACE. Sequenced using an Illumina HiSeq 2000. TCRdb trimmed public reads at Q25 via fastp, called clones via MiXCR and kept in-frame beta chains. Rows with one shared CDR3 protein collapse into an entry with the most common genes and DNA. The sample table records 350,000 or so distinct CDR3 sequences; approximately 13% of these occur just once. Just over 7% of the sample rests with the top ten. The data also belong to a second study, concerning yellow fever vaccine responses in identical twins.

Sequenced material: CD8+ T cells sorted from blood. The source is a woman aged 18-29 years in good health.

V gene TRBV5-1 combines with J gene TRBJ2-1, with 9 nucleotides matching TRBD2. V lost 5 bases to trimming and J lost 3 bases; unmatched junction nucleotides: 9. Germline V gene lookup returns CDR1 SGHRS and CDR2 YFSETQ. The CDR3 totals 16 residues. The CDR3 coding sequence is TGCGCCAGCAGGTATGGCCTAGCGGGGTTCTACAATGAGCAGTTCTTC. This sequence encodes CASRYGLAGFYNEQFF.

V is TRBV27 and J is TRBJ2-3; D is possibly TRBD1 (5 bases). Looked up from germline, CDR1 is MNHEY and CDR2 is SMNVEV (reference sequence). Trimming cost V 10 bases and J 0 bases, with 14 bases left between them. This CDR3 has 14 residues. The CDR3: CATQTVTSTDTQYF. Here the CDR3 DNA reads TGTGCCACTCAGACAGTAACTAGCACAGATACGCAGTATTTT.

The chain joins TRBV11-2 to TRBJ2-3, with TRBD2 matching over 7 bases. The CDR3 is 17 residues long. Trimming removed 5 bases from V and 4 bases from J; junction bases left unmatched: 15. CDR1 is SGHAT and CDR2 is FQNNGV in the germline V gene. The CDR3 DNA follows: TGTGCCAGCAGCCCTAGAGGCGCCCGGGAGGTCCCAGATACGCAGTATTTT. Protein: CASSPRGAREVPDTQYF.

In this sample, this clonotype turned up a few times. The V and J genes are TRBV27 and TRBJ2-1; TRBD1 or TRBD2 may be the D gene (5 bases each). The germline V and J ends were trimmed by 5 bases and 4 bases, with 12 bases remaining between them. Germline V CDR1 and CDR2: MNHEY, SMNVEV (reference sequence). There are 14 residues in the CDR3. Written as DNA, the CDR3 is TGTGCCAGCAGTGACGGGACGGCATACAATGAGCAGTTCTTC. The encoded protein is CASSDGTAYNEQFF.

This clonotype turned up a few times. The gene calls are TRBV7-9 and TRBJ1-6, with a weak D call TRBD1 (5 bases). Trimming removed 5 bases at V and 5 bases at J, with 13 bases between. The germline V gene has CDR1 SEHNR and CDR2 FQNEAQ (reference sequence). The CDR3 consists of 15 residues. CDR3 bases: TGTGCCAGCAGCCCTGTTTCGGGGGATAATTCACCCCTCCACTTT. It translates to CASSPVSGDNSPLHF.

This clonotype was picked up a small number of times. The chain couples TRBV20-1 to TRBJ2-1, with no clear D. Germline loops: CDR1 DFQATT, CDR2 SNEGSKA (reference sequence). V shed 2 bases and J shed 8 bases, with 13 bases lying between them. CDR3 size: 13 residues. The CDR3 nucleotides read TGCAGTGCTAGAACGGACCCGACCTATGAGCAGTTCTTC. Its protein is CSARTDPTYEQFF.

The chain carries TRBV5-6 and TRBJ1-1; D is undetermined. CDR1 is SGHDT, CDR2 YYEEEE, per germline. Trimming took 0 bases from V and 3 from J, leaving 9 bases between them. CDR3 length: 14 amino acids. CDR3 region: CASSLGGPHTEAFF. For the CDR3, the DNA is TGTGCCAGCAGCTTGGGCGGTCCGCACACTGAAGCTTTCTTT.

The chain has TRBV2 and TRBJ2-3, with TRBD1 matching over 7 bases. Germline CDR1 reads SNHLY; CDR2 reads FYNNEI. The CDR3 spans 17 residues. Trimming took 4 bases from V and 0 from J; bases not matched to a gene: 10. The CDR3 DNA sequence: TGTGCCAGCAGTGTGGTCCAGGGACAGACTAGCACAGATACGCAGTATTTT. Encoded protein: CASSVVQGQTSTDTQYF.

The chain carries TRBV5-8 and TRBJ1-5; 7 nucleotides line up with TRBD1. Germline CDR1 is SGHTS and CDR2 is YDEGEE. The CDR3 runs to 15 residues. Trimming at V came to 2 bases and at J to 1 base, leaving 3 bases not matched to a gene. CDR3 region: CASSFYRGSNQPQHF. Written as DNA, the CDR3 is TGTGCCAGCAGCTTTTACAGGGGAAGCAATCAGCCCCAGCATTTT.

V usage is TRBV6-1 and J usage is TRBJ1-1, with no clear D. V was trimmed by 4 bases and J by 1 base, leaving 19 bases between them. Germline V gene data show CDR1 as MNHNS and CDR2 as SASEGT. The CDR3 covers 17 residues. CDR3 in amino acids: CASSAREGRRPNTEAFF. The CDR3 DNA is TGTGCCAGCAGTGCCAGAGAGGGCAGGCGTCCGAACACTGAAGCTTTCTTT.

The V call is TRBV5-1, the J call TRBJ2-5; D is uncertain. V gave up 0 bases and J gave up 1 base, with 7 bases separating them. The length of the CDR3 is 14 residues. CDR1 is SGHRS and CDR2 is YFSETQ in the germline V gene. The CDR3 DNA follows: TGCGCCAGCAGCTTGGGTCAGCCCCAAGAGACCCAGTACTTC. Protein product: CASSLGQPQETQYF.

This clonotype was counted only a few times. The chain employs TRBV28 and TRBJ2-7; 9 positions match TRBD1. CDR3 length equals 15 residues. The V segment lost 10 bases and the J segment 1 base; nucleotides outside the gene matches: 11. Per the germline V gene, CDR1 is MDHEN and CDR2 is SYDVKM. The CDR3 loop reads CATREWTGASYEQYV. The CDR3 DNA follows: TGTGCCACCAGGGAATGGACAGGGGCTTCCTACGAGCAGTACGTC.

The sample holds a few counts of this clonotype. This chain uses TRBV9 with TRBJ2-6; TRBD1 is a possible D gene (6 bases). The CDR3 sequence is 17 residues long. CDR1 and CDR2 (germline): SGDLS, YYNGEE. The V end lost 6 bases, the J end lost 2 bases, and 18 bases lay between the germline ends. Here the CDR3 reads CASTLRDTVPGANVLTF. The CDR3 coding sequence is TGTGCCAGCACCCTCCGGGACACTGTCCCTGGGGCCAACGTCCTGACTTTC.

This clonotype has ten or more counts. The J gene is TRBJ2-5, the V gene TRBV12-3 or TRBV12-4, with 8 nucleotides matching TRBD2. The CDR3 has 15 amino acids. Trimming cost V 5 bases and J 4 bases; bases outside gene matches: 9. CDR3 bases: TGTGCCAGCAGTCTACCCAGCGGGGGTGGAGAGACCCAGTACTTC. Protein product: CASSLPSGGGETQYF.

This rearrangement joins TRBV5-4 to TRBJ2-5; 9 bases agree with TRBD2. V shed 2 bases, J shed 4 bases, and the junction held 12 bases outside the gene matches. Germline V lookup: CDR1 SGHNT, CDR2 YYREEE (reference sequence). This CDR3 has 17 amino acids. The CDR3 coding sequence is TGTGCCAGCAGCTTTTTCTTAGCGGGAGTACTCCCAGAGACCCAGTACTTC. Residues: CASSFFLAGVLPETQYF. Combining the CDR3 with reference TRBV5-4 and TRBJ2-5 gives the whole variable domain ETGVTQSPTHLIKTRGQQVTLRCSSQSGHNTVSWYQQALGQGPQFIFQYYREEENGRGNFPPRFSGLQFPNYSSELNVNALELDDSALYLCASSFFLAGVLPETQYFGPGTRLLVL.

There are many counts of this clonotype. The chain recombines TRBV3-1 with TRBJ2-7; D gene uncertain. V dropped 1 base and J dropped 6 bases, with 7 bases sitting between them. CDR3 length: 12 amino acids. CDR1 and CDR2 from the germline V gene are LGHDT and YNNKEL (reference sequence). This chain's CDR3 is CASSQVGVEQYV. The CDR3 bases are TGTGCCAGCAGCCAAGTTGGAGTCGAGCAGTACGTC.

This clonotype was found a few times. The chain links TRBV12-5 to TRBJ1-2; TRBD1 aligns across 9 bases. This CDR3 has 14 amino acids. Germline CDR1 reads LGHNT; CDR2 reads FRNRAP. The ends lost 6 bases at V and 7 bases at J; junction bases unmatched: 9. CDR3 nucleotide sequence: TGTGCTAGTGGCCCTGGGGACAGGGTATCTGGCTACACCTTC. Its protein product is CASGPGDRVSGYTF.

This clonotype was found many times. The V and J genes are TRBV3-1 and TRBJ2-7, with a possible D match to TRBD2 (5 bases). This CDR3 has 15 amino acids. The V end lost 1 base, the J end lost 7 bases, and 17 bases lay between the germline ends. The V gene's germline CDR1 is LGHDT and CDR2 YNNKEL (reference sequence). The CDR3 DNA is TGTGCCAGCAGCCAAGGTGGAGAGGGTCCCGGGGAGCAGTACGTC. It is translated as CASSQGGEGPGEQYV.

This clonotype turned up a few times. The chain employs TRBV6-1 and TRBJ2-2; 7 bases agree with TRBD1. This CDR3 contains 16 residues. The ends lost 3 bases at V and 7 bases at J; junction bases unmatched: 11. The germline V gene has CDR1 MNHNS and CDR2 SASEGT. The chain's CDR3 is CASSDIGRGRLGELFF. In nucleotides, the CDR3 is TGTGCCAGCAGTGATATAGGAAGGGGGCGCCTCGGGGAGCTGTTTTTT.

CDR3 in amino acids: CASSLEGRGKLFF. The DNA of the CDR3 is TGTGCCAGCAGCTTAGAGGGTCGGGGAAAACTGTTTTTT. The rearrangement joins TRBV7-8 to TRBJ1-4, with D hard to call. The CDR3 runs 13 residues. V shed 1 base and J shed 10 bases, with 10 bases lying between them. From germline, CDR1 is SGHVS and CDR2 FQNEAQ.